This record covers a single TCR beta chain. Antigen specificity is unknown. Molecular barcoding with unique molecular identifiers was used for the TCRbeta library. TCRdb itself ran the PCR reads through MiXCR, one entry per CDR3 protein. The sample holds about 74,000 distinct CDR3 sequences, 13% to 15% seen once. This entry comes from a study of T-cell reconstitution after alpha-beta-depleted transplantation in children. General study findings and limits: The origin of alpha-beta T cells about two months after transplant was reportedly several hundred expanded graft clones. T-cell counts and diversity at one year following transplant were attributed mainly to newly produced T cells.

The material was PBMCs, mostly from graft donor cells, obtained 180 days after TCRalphabeta/CD19-depleted stem cell transplant. This receptor was identified in a male patient between 2 and 15 years old who had a stem cell transplant for acute lymphoblastic leukemia, so the T cells may come from the graft donor.

CDR3 bases: TGTGCCAGCTCACGAGGGGGAAGGGGCAATCAGCCCCAGCATTTT. This translates into CASSRGGRGNQPQHF. The chain uses TRBV18 and TRBJ1-5, with a tentative D call TRBD1 (6 bases). V was shortened by 4 bases and J by 2 bases, with 12 bases between the two germline ends. Germline CDR1 KGHSH, CDR2 LQKENI. This CDR3 has 15 amino acids.